This is a list of T cell receptor beta chains from one sample in a study of a mutant IDH1 vaccine in newly diagnosed glioma. For these receptors, no antigen is known. Here immunoSEQ multiplex PCR was the method, and the copy in TCRdb shows in-frame clones only, minus some. There are about 94,000 clones in the sample; under 90% occur only once, and around 0.73% lies in the top ten. The sample here was PBMCs, taken from a glioma patient whose treatment included an IDH1 peptide vaccine. Receptor source: a woman aged 45-60 years with glioma. Each CDR3 is given with its conserved first and last residue. The D gene is left open where the match is weak. Clone size appears in some rows only: once, few, many, or a class for an expanded clone.

cdr3_nt: TGTGCCAGCAGCACGCAGACAGGGCTCTCCTACGAGCAGTACTTC
cdr3_aa: CASSTQTGLSYEQYF
clone_size: few
d_call: TRBD1
cdr3_length: 15
j_call: TRBJ2-7
v_call: TRBV7-9

cdr3_nt: TGTGCCAGCAGTTTATCTGGACCCAATGAGCAGTTCTTC
cdr3_aa: CASSLSGPNEQFF
clone_size: -
d_call: -
cdr3_length: 13
j_call: TRBJ2-1
v_call: TRBV28

cdr3_nt: TGTGCCAGCATGATCTTTGGTGGGAGAGGGTCATACGAGCAGTACTTC
cdr3_aa: CASMIFGGRGSYEQYF
clone_size: -
d_call: -
cdr3_length: 16
j_call: TRBJ2-7
v_call: TRBV27

cdr3_nt: TGTGCCAGCAGCCGAGACAGGGTCACCTCCTACGAGCAGTACTTC
cdr3_aa: CASSRDRVTSYEQYF
clone_size: -
d_call: TRBD1
cdr3_length: 15
j_call: TRBJ2-7
v_call: TRBV14

cdr3_nt: TGTGCCAGCAGCCTATCAGTGACAGGGTCTTCTGAAGCTTTCTTT
cdr3_aa: CASSLSVTGSSEAFF
clone_size: -
d_call: TRBD1
cdr3_length: 15
j_call: TRBJ1-1
v_call: TRBV7-3

cdr3_nt: TGTGCCAGCAGCGTAGAGGCAGGGGGGTACAATGAGCAGTTCTTC
cdr3_aa: CASSVEAGGYNEQFF
clone_size: -
d_call: -
cdr3_length: 15
j_call: TRBJ2-1
v_call: TRBV9

cdr3_nt: TGTGCCAGCAGCTTAGGGGGTCCAAAAAAAGAGACCCAGTACTTC
cdr3_aa: CASSLGGPKKETQYF
clone_size: -
d_call: -
cdr3_length: 15
j_call: TRBJ2-5
v_call: TRBV7-9

cdr3_nt: TGTGCCAGCAGCTTACTTAGCGGGAGAGCAGATACGCAGTATTTT
cdr3_aa: CASSLLSGRADTQYF
clone_size: -
d_call: TRBD2
cdr3_length: 15
j_call: TRBJ2-3
v_call: TRBV11-2

cdr3_nt: TGTGCCAGCAGCTTTACGGGACTAGCGCTGTTCCAAGAGACCCAGTACTTC
cdr3_aa: CASSFTGLALFQETQYF
clone_size: -
d_call: TRBD2
cdr3_length: 17
j_call: TRBJ2-5
v_call: TRBV7-9

cdr3_nt: TGTGCCAGCAGCTCTGGACAGGGCGCAACTAATGAAAAACTGTTTTTT
cdr3_aa: CASSSGQGATNEKLFF
clone_size: -
d_call: TRBD1
cdr3_length: 16
j_call: TRBJ1-4
v_call: TRBV7-2

cdr3_nt: TGTGCCTGGGGACAGGGACCCTACGAGCAGTACTTC
cdr3_aa: CAWGQGPYEQYF
clone_size: -
d_call: TRBD1
cdr3_length: 12
j_call: TRBJ2-7
v_call: TRBV30

cdr3_nt: TGCAGCGCGAGGACAGCCAGGGTGTACGAGCAGTACTTC
cdr3_aa: CSARTARVYEQYF
clone_size: once
d_call: -
cdr3_length: 13
j_call: TRBJ2-7
v_call: TRBV29-1

cdr3_nt: TGTGCCAGCCGCCTCTCCCGGCAATGGGGCACTGAAGCTTTCTTT
cdr3_aa: CASRLSRQWGTEAFF
clone_size: -
d_call: -
cdr3_length: 15
j_call: TRBJ1-1
v_call: TRBV11-2

cdr3_nt: TGTGCCAGCAGTTACTCGGGGGCGCAGGGCTACACCTTC
cdr3_aa: CASSYSGAQGYTF
clone_size: -
d_call: -
cdr3_length: 13
j_call: TRBJ1-2
v_call: TRBV6-5

cdr3_nt: TGTGCCAGTAGTCTTGGGACTAGCGGGAGTACAGATACGCAGTATTTT
cdr3_aa: CASSLGTSGSTDTQYF
clone_size: -
d_call: TRBD2
cdr3_length: 16
j_call: TRBJ2-3
v_call: TRBV19

cdr3_nt: TGCGCCAGCAGCCCAAGCAAGACTAGCGGTTATAACAATGAGCAGTTCTTC
cdr3_aa: CASSPSKTSGYNNEQFF
clone_size: -
d_call: TRBD2
cdr3_length: 17
j_call: TRBJ2-1
v_call: TRBV5-1

cdr3_nt: TGTGCCAGCAGCGTAGCTGGGGGACCCCTCTACGAGCAGTACTTC
cdr3_aa: CASSVAGGPLYEQYF
clone_size: -
d_call: -
cdr3_length: 15
j_call: TRBJ2-7
v_call: TRBV9